This T cell receptor (beta chain) was recovered during a study of regulatory T cells in long-lasting Graves disease. Whole-study findings and limits: Patients with persistent disease showed a bias toward TRBV28, TRBJ1-2 and TRBJ2-5.

This clonotype has ten or more counts. Its antigen is unknown. Indicated time point: newly diagnosed GD, antithyroid drugs for less than 3 months. TCR sequences were obtained from RNA taken from PBMCs. A roughly 8.1-milliliter sample of peripheral blood was drawn into EDTA tubes. Through Arm-PCR of CDR3 regions and iRepertoire HTBI primers, TCR beta libraries were built. TCRdb redid the calling of the multiplex PCR reads with MiXCR, one entry per CDR3 protein. This sample carries about 300,000 distinct CDR3 sequences, 15% to 20% of them seen once, and the ten largest clones take about 36%. This CDR3 is built from 15 residues. Germline V CDR1 and CDR2: ENHRY, SYGVKD. Trimming removed 3 bases at V and 6 bases at J, with 15 bases between.

The sample consisted of peripheral blood mononuclear cells (PBMCs), taken at new diagnosis, from a patient treated with antithyroid drugs. The V and J genes are TRBV10-3 and TRBJ1-5; D gene uncertain. The TCR comes from a female donor with Graves disease. Written as DNA, the CDR3 is TGTGCCATCAGTGATCCCCCCCTCCGCATTCAGCCCCAGCATTTT. It specifies CAISDPPLRIQPQHF.